One and the same sample provided the 24 T cell receptor beta chains below, sequenced in a study of regulatory and conventional T cells in RAG deficiency (dated by TCRdb to about 2017). Before genomic DNA extraction, conventional CD4+ T cells were purified from blood as CD25-low CD127-high cells. The library was prepared using the immunoSEQ multiplex PCR assay. Here the immuneACCESS table is served through TCRdb, limited to in-frame sequences with V and J called. Missing clones are a known gap in these copies; in checked studies unresolved V genes cover under half, and the rest lacks a known reason. Recorded for this sample are roughly 45,000 clones; 85% to 90% of them occurred a single time. The ten largest clones represent 0.51% of the sample. These data were likewise used in another study, on regulatory T cells. From that second study: In the multiplex PCR, 52 forward TRBV primers and 13 reverse TRBJ primers were used, and assay-based and computational corrections were applied for amplification bias.

Input material: CD4+ effector T cells sorted from blood. The receptors derive from a human donor in good health.

V and J are TRBV28 and TRBJ2-3, with 9 bases matching TRBD2. The germline gives CDR1 MDHEN, CDR2 SYDVKM. The V and J ends lost 7 bases and 0 bases, in that order; junction bases with no gene match: 8. This CDR3 has 16 amino acids. The CDR3 sequence: CASTIPLAGSTDTQYF. The CDR3 region has the DNA TGTGCCAGCACCATACCGCTAGCGGGGAGCACAGATACGCAGTATTTT.

This chain links TRBV6-6 with TRBJ1-2; unclear D gene. The CDR3 extends over 14 amino acids. Trimming stripped 2 bases from V and 8 bases from J, with 15 bases between. Germline CDR1 MNHNY, CDR2 SVGAGI (reference sequence). The CDR3 nucleotides read TGTGCCAGCAGTTACGTCGGCTCGGGGTTCGGCTACACCTTC. It yields the protein CASSYVGSGFGYTF.

This chain links TRBV7-8 with TRBJ1-1; D is unclear. The CDR3 runs to 13 residues. Germline V gives CDR1 SGHVS, CDR2 FQNEAQ. Trimming removed 2 bases at V and 5 bases at J, with 9 bases between. As DNA, the CDR3 is TGTGCCAGCAGCTTAAGGGCGGGTACTGAAGCTTTCTTT. Encoded protein: CASSLRAGTEAFF.

The chain carries TRBV14 and TRBJ2-1, with TRBD1 matching over 8 bases. CDR1 is SGHDN, CDR2 FVKESK, per germline. There are 15 residues in the CDR3. The V and J ends lost 6 bases and 8 bases, in that order; junction bases with no gene match: 12. The CDR3 sequence: CASRRKGDRRDEQFF. The DNA of the CDR3 is TGTGCCAGCAGACGTAAAGGGGACAGGCGCGATGAGCAGTTCTTC.

This chain links TRBV7-2 with TRBJ1-3, with TRBD1 identical over 8 bases. CDR3 length: 14 residues. Germline assignment: CDR1 SGHTA and CDR2 FQGNSA. After removal of 1 base from V and 5 bases from J, the junction contained 1 base not matched to a gene. Here the CDR3 DNA reads TGTGCCAGCAGCTTAGGACAGGGGAGAAACACCATATATTTT. It specifies CASSLGQGRNTIYF.

This clone has a single count. The V gene is TRBV5-1, the J gene TRBJ1-4; 7 nucleotides agree with TRBD1. V was pared by 2 bases and J by 7 bases, with 5 bases of the junction left unmatched. Looked up from germline, CDR1 is SGHRS and CDR2 is YFSETQ. The CDR3 sequence is 14 residues long. Here the CDR3 reads CASSFSGGSEKLFF. CDR3 coding DNA: TGCGCCAGCAGCTTTTCAGGGGGATCTGAAAAACTGTTTTTT.

This clone has just a few counts. The genes are TRBV27 and TRBJ1-2, with 9 bases identical to TRBD1. The ends lost 5 bases at V and 11 bases at J; junction bases unmatched: 21. Germline V gene data show CDR1 as MNHEY and CDR2 as SMNVEV (reference sequence). CDR3 length equals 17 residues. CDR3 DNA: TGTGCCAGCAGTCCCGGGACAGGGACGGGAATTAGCACAGGGTACACCTTC. Protein sequence: CASSPGTGTGISTGYTF.

The V gene is TRBV5-1, the J gene TRBJ1-1; D remains unclear. The CDR3 length is 14 residues. Trimming left V 4 bases short and J 1 base short, with 11 bases between. The germline V gene has CDR1 SGHRS and CDR2 YFSETQ. CDR3 sequence: CASSLRGGNTEAFF. In DNA form, the CDR3 reads TGCGCCAGCAGCCTCCGAGGAGGGAACACTGAAGCTTTCTTT.

About this clone itself: At one boundary the junction diverges from the germline segment, which might be a read error. This rearrangement joins TRBV4-1 to TRBJ1-2, with a weak D call TRBD1 (5 bases). CDR1 MGHRA and CDR2 YSYEKL come from the germline V gene. The CDR3 is made up of 14 amino acids. CDR3 DNA sequence: TGCGCCAGCAGACAAGAAGAAGGGGTGGGGGGCTACACCTTC. It yields the protein CASRQEEGVGGYTF.

The chain's CDR3 is CASSPRVYQETQYF. In nucleotides, the CDR3 is TGTGCCAGCAGCCCGAGGGTCTACCAAGAGACCCAGTACTTC. V is TRBV11-1 and J is TRBJ2-5; TRBD2 might be the D (5 bases). CDR3 size: 14 residues. Germline V CDR1 and CDR2: SGHAT, FQDESV (reference sequence). V was trimmed by 5 bases and J by 0 bases, leaving 10 bases between them.

The chain carries TRBV18 and TRBJ2-1; TRBD2 matches 10 bases. V trimming: 2 bases; J trimming: 6 bases; junction bases outside the gene matches: 1. Germline-derived CDR1 and CDR2 are KGHSH and LQKENI. This CDR3 has 14 amino acids. CDR3 amino acids: CASSPLAGGNEQFF. CDR3 sequence (DNA): TGTGCCAGCTCACCATTAGCGGGAGGCAATGAGCAGTTCTTC.

The chain carries TRBV19 and TRBJ1-4; a possible D gene is TRBD1 (6 bases). Trimming removed 5 bases from V and 4 bases from J, with 14 bases in between. Per germline, CDR1 LNHDA and CDR2 SQIVND (reference sequence). The CDR3 totals 15 residues. The CDR3 loop reads CASSVRTAFNEKLFF. The CDR3, as DNA: TGTGCCAGTAGTGTTAGGACAGCGTTTAATGAAAAACTGTTTTTT.

The V and J genes are TRBV10-2 and TRBJ1-5; D gene ambiguous. V gave up 10 bases and J gave up 0 bases, with 10 bases separating them. The germline V gene encodes CDR1 WSHSY and CDR2 SAAADI. This CDR3 region has 13 residues. The chain's CDR3 is CAISHDSNQPQHF. CDR3 sequence (DNA): TGCGCCATAAGTCATGATAGCAATCAGCCCCAGCATTTT.

The CDR3 bases are TGTGCCAGCAGCCCGGGGACTAGCGTAGAGCACGAGCAGTACTTC. Its protein is CASSPGTSVEHEQYF. The V gene is TRBV11-2, the J gene TRBJ2-7; 10 nucleotides line up with TRBD2. Germline CDR1 reads SGHAT; CDR2 reads FQNNGV. V dropped 5 bases and J dropped 5; count of bases not matched to a gene: 9. The CDR3 contains 15 residues.

This chain uses TRBV5-1 with TRBJ1-5; maybe TRBD1 (6 bases). This CDR3 comprises 15 residues. Trimming left V 0 bases short and J 5 bases short, with 12 bases between. Germline-derived CDR1 and CDR2 are SGHRS and YFSETQ. CDR3 region: CASSLEGHQYQPQHF. The CDR3 DNA follows: TGCGCCAGCAGCTTGGAGGGACACCAATATCAGCCCCAGCATTTT.

This chain uses TRBV7-3 with TRBJ2-1; D may be TRBD2 (6 bases). This CDR3 contains 16 residues. With 1 base removed from V and 5 bases from J, the gap between germline ends came to 15 bases. Germline V lookup: CDR1 SGHTA, CDR2 FQGTGA. The CDR3 reads CASSLNRGGMNNEQFF. The DNA of the CDR3 is TGTGCCAGCAGCTTAAATCGGGGCGGGATGAACAATGAGCAGTTCTTC.

The chain recombines TRBV6-5 with TRBJ2-5; 11 bases align to TRBD1. Germline CDR1 MNHEY, CDR2 SVGAGI. With 6 bases clipped from V and 4 bases from J, the junction kept 4 bases outside the gene matches. The CDR3 extends over 14 amino acids. The CDR3 nucleotides are TGTGCCAGCAGCCTGGACAGGGGGCGAGAGACCCAGTACTTC. As protein: CASSLDRGRETQYF.

The chain is built from TRBV7-8 and TRBJ1-5; D is ambiguous. Deletions cut 1 base from V and 9 bases from J, with 10 bases between. Germline-derived CDR1 and CDR2 are SGHVS and FQNEAQ. There are 13 residues in the CDR3. CDR3 nucleotides: TGTGCCAGCAGCTTAGAACAAGCTCGGCCCCAGCATTTT. This codes for CASSLEQARPQHF.

The chain links TRBV5-5 to TRBJ1-1; D is unclear. The germline V gene encodes CDR1 SGHKS and CDR2 YYEKEE (reference sequence). V dropped 2 bases and J dropped 0 bases, with 8 bases sitting between them. The CDR3 has 14 residues. CDR3 loop: CASSFKLLNTEAFF. The CDR3, as DNA: TGTGCCAGCAGCTTCAAACTGTTGAACACTGAAGCTTTCTTT.

CDR3 region: CASSPGGNIQYF. CDR3 in DNA: TGTGCCAGCTCACCAGGGGGAAACATTCAGTACTTC. The V call is TRBV18, the J call TRBJ2-4; the D gene could be TRBD1 or TRBD2 (5 bases each). CDR1 is KGHSH and CDR2 is LQKENI in the germline V gene. The V gene lost 2 bases and the J gene lost 6 bases, with 5 bases spanning the gap. This CDR3 contains 12 residues.

This clone was counted a few times. This chain links TRBV30 with TRBJ1-3; the D is unclear. Between the trimmed V and J ends, which lost 2 bases and 4 bases, there was a span of 6 bases. The CDR3 is made up of 12 amino acids. Germline V gene data show CDR1 as GTSNPN and CDR2 as SVGIG (reference sequence). The CDR3 DNA sequence: TGTGCCTGGAGTATTCCAGGAAACACCATATATTTT. It is translated as CAWSIPGNTIYF.

This chain links TRBV10-3 with TRBJ1-2; D is uncertain. The ends were cut back, 4 bases at V and 2 bases at J, with 8 bases in the middle. Per the germline V gene, CDR1 is ENHRY and CDR2 is SYGVKD. The CDR3 runs to 13 residues. The CDR3: CAISGQVNYGYTF. CDR3 DNA: TGTGCCATCAGTGGTCAGGTGAACTATGGCTACACCTTC.

V is TRBV2 and J is TRBJ2-5; possibly TRBD2 for D (6 bases). The ends were cut back, 2 bases at V and 14 bases at J, with 12 bases in the middle. The CDR3 loop spans 11 amino acids. Germline V gene lookup returns CDR1 SNHLY and CDR2 FYNNEI. CDR3 protein: CASSELRGLYF. The CDR3 DNA follows: TGTGCCAGCAGTGAACTGCGGGGACTCTACTTC.

The chain joins TRBV9 to TRBJ2-5; TRBD2 matches 13 bases. The DNA end lines up better with TRBJ2-7; the J call may be wrong. Germline V gene data show CDR1 as SGDLS and CDR2 as YYNGEE. The CDR3 extends over 16 amino acids. The CDR3 nucleotides are TGTGCCAGCAGCGTAGTGGGGACTAGCGGGACCAACGAGCAGTACTTC. Translating it yields CASSVVGTSGTNEQYF.